This T cell receptor (beta chain) was profiled in a study of cytomegalovirus exposure and HLA in healthy donors. Overall study results and limits: In an earlier analysis, most TCR beta V segments were productive about 90% or about 30% of the time. Indistinguishable V segments, including TRBV6-2 and TRBV6-3, were excluded. HLA alleles showed associations with around 15,000 TCR beta sequences in a later analysis, at a 0.05 false discovery rate.

V lost 4 bases, J lost 4 bases, and 8 bases stayed unmatched. The germline gives CDR1 SQVTM, CDR2 ANQGSEA. This CDR3 comprises 15 residues. 13 Jbeta primers and 60 Vbeta primers were used for the PCR. Method: immunoSEQ multiplex PCR; TCRdb's copy keeps in-frame clones and lacks some. Of 150,000 or so clones detected, more than 70% appear once; the ten largest clones hold 0.38%. Of note for this clone: The antigen remains unidentified.

The chain uses TRBV29-1 and TRBJ2-1; 9 bases line up with TRBD2. The receptor was isolated from a boy aged 2 to 10 in good health and CMV-seronegative. The sequenced sample was PBMCs. Here the CDR3 reads CSVGGAGGGYNEQFF. The CDR3 DNA reads TGCAGCGTTGGTGGCGCGGGGGGGGGTTACAATGAGCAGTTCTTC.